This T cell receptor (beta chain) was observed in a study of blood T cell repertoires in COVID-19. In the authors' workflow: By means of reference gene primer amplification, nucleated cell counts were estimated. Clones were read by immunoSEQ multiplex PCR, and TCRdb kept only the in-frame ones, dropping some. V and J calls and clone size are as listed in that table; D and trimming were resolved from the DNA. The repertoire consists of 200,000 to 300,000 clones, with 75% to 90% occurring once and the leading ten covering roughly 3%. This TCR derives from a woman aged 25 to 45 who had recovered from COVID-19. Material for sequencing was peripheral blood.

The CDR3 coding sequence is TGCGCCAGCAGCTTGAAGAGGGTCTCGGACACTGAAGCTTTCTTT. The encoded protein is CASSLKRVSDTEAFF. The chain joins TRBV5-1 to TRBJ1-1; no clear D gene. In germline, CDR1 is SGHRS, CDR2 YFSETQ. Trimming removed 1 base at V and 3 bases at J, with 13 bases between. CDR3 size: 15 residues.